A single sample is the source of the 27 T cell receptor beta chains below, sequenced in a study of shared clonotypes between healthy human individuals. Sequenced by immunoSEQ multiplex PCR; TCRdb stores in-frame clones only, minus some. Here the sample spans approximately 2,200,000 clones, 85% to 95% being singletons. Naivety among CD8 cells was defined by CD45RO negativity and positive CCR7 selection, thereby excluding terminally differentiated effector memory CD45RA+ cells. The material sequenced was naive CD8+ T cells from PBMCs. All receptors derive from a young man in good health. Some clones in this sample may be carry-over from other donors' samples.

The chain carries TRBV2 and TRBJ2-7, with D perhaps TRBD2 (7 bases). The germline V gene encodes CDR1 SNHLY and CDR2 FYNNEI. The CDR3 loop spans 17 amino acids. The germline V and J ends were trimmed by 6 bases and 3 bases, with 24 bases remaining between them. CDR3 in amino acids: CASSLPAGGLIFYEQYF. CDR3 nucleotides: TGTGCCAGCAGCCTCCCTGCCGGGGGGCTCATTTTCTACGAGCAGTACTTC. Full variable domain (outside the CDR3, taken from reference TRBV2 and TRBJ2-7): EPEVTQTPSHQVTQMGQEVILRCVPISNHLYFYWYRQILGQKVEFLVSFYNNEISEKSEIFDDQFSVERPDGSNFTLKIRSTKLEDSAMYFCASSLPAGGLIFYEQYFGPGTRLTVT.

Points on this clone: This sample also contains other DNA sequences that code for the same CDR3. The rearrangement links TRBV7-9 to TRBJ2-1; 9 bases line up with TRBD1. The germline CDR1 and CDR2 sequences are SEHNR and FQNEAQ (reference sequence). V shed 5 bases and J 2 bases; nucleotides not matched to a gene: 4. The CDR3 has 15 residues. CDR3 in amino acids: CASSRGQGAYNEQFF. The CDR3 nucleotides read TGTGCCAGCAGCAGGGGACAGGGAGCCTACAATGAGCAGTTCTTC.

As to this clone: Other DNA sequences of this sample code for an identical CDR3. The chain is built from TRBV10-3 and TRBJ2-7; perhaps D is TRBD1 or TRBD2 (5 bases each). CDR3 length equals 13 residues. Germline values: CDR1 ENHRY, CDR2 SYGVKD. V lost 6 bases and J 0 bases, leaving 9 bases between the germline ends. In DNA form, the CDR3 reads TGTGCCATCAGCCCGGGACCCTCCTACGAGCAGTACTTC. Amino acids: CAISPGPSYEQYF.

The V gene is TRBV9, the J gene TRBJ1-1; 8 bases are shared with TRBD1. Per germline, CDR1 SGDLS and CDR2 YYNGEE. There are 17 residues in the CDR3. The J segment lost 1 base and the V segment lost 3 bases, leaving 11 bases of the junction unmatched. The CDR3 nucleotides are TGTGCCAGCAGCGCCCGGACAGGGACGAGAAGGAACACTGAAGCTTTCTTT. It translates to CASSARTGTRRNTEAFF.

This chain's CDR3 is CASSQGANNEQFF. The CDR3 coding sequence is TGTGCCAGCAGCCAAGGGGCCAACAATGAGCAGTTCTTC. This chain uses TRBV14 with TRBJ2-1; D is unclear. The length of the CDR3 is 13 residues. The ends were cut back, 1 base at V and 5 bases at J, with 6 bases in the middle. Germline values: CDR1 SGHDN, CDR2 FVKESK. The entire variable domain, with the rest obtained from reference TRBV14 and TRBJ2-1, is as follows: EAGVTQFPSHSVIEKGQTVTLRCDPISGHDNLYWYRRVMGKEIKFLLHFVKESKQDESGMPNNRFLAERTGGTYSTLKVQPAELEDSGVYFCASSQGANNEQFFGPGTRLTVL.

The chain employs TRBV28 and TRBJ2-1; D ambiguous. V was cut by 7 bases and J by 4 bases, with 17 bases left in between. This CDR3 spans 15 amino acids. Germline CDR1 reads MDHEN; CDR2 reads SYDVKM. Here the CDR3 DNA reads TGTGCCAGCACTCCTGAACCCCCGGTTTACAATGAGCAGTTCTTC. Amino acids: CASTPEPPVYNEQFF.

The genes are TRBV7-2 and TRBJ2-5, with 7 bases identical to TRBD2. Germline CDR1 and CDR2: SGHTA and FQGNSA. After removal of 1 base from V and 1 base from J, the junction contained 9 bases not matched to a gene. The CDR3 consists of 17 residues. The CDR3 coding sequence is TGTGCCAGCAGCTTAGGACTCCTAGCGGAGCTCCAAGAGACCCAGTACTTC. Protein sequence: CASSLGLLAELQETQYF. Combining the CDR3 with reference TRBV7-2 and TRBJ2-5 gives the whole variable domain GAGVSQSPSNKVTEKGKDVELRCDPISGHTALYWYRQSLGQGLEFLIYFQGNSAPDKSGLPSDRFSAERTGGSVSTLTIQRTQQEDSAVYLCASSLGLLAELQETQYFGPGTRLLVL.

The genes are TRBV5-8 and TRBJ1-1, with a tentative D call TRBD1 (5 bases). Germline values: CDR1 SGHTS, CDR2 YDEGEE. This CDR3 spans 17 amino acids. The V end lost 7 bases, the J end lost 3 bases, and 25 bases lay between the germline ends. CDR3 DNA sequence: TGTGCCAGCCCTCCGTGGCAGGGAGGAGCGAGGGACACTGAAGCTTTCTTT. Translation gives CASPPWQGGARDTEAFF.

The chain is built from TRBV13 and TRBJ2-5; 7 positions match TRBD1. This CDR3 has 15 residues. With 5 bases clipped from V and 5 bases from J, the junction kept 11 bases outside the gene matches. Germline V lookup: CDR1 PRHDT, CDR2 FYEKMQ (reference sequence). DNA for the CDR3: TGTGCCAGCAGCCCCTGGACAGGTAACGGGGAGACCCAGTACTTC. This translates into CASSPWTGNGETQYF.

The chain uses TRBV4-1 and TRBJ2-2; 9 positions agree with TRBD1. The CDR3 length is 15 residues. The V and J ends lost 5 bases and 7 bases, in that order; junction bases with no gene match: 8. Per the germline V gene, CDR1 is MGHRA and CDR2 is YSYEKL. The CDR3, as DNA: TGCGCCAGCAGCGCTAGGGACAGGGCAATCGGGGAGCTGTTTTTT. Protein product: CASSARDRAIGELFF.

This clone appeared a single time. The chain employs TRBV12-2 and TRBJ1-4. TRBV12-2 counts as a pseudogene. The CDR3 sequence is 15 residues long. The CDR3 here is CASRPDPLDHEKLFF. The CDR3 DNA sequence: TGTGCAAGTCGCCCCGACCCCCTCGACCATGAAAAACTGTTTTTT.

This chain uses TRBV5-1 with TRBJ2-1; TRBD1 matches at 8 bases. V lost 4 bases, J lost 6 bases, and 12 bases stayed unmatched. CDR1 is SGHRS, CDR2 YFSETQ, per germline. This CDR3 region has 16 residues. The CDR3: CASSGGPTGTGNEQFF. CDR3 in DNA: TGCGCCAGCAGCGGAGGCCCCACCGGGACAGGCAATGAGCAGTTCTTC.

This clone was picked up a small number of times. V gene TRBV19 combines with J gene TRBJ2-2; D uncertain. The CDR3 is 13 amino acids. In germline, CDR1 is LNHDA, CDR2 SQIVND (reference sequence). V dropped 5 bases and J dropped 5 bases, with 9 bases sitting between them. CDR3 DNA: TGTGCCAGTAGTTTTCGCCATACCGGGGAGCTGTTTTTT. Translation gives CASSFRHTGELFF.

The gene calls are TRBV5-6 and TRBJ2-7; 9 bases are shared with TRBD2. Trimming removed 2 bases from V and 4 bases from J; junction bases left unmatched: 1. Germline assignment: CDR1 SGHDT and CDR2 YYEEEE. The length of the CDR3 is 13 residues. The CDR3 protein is CASSFTSGYEQYF. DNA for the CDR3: TGTGCCAGCAGCTTTACTAGCGGGTACGAGCAGTACTTC.

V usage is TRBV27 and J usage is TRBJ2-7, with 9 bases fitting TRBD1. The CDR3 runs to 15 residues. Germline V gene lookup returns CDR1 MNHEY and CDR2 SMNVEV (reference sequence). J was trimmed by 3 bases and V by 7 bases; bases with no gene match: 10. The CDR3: CASISWGQGVYEQYF. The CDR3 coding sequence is TGTGCCAGCATCTCCTGGGGACAGGGTGTCTACGAGCAGTACTTC.

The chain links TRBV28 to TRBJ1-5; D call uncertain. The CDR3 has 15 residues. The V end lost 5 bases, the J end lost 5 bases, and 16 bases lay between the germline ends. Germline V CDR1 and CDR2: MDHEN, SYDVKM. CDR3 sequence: CASSIPSGSYQPQHF. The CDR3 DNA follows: TGTGCCAGCAGTATCCCCTCGGGTTCATATCAGCCCCAGCATTTT.

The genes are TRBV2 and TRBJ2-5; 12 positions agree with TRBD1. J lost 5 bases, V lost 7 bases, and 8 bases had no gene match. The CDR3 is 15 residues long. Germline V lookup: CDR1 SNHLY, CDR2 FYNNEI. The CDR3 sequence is CASTAGTGGLETQYF. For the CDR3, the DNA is TGTGCCAGCACGGCCGGGACAGGGGGCTTGGAGACCCAGTACTTC.

In DNA form, the CDR3 reads TGTGCCAGCAGTCTAGATGGCGATGAGCAGTTCTTC. Encoded protein: CASSLDGDEQFF. The chain couples TRBV28 to TRBJ2-1; D is uncertain. The CDR3 has 12 residues. Trimming left V 5 bases short and J 8 bases short, with 10 bases between. Germline lookup yields CDR1 MDHEN and CDR2 SYDVKM.

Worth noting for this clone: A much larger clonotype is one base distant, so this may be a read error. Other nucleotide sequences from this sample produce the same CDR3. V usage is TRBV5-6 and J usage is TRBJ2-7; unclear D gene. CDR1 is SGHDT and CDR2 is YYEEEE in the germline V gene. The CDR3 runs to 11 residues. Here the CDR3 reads CASSLGYEQYF. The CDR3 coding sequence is TGTGCCAGCAGTTTGGGGTACGAGCAGTACTTC. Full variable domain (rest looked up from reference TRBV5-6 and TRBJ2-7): DAGVTQSPTHLIKTRGQQVTLRCSPKSGHDTVSWYQQALGQGPQFIFQYYEEEERQRGNFPDRFSGHQFPNYSSELNVNALLLGDSALYLCASSLGYEQYFGPGTRLTVT.

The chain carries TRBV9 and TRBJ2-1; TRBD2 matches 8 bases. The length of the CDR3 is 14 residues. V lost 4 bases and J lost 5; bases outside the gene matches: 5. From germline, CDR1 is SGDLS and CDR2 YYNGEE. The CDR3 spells CASSRSGIHNEQFF. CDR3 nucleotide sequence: TGTGCCAGCAGCCGTAGCGGGATTCACAATGAGCAGTTCTTC.

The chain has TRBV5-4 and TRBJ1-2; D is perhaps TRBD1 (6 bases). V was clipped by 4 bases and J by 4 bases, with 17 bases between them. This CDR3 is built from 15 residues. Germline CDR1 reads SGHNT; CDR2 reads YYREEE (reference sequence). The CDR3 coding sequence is TGTGCCAGCAGCGATCAGGGGAAAAACTTCTATGGCTACACCTTC. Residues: CASSDQGKNFYGYTF. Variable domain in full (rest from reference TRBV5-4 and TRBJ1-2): ETGVTQSPTHLIKTRGQQVTLRCSSQSGHNTVSWYQQALGQGPQFIFQYYREEENGRGNFPPRFSGLQFPNYSSELNVNALELDDSALYLCASSDQGKNFYGYTFGSGTRLTVV.

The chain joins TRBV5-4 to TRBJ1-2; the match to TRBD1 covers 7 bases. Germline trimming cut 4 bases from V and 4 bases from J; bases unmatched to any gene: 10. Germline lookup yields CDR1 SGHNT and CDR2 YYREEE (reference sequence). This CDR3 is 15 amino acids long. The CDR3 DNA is TGTGCCAGCAGCCGCCCCGGACAGGTTGGCTATGGCTACACCTTC. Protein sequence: CASSRPGQVGYGYTF.

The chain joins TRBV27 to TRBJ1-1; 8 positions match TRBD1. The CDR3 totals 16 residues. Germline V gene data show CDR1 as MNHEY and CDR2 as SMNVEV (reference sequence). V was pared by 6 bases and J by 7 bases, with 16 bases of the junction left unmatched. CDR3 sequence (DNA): TGTGCCAGCAGCCCGCGACAGGGGAAGTATGCGAATGAAGCTTTCTTT. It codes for CASSPRQGKYANEAFF.

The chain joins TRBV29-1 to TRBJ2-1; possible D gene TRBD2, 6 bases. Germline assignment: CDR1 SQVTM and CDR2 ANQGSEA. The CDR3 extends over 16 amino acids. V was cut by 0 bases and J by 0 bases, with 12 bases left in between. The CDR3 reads CSVEDGGSYSYNEQFF. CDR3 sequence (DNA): TGCAGCGTTGAAGATGGGGGGTCCTACTCCTACAATGAGCAGTTCTTC.

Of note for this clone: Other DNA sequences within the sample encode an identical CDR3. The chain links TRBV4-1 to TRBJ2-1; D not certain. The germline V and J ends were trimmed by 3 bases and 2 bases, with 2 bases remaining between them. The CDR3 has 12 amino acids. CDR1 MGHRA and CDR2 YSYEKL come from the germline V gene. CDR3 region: CASSHPYNEQFF. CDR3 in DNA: TGCGCCAGCAGCCACCCCTACAATGAGCAGTTCTTC.

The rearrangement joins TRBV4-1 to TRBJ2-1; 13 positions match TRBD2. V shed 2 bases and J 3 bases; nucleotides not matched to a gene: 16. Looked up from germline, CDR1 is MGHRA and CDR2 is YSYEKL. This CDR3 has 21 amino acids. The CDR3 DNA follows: TGCGCCAGCAGCCAACCACAGGGGAGAACTAGCGGGAGGGCCTTCTACAATGAGCAGTTCTTC. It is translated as CASSQPQGRTSGRAFYNEQFF.

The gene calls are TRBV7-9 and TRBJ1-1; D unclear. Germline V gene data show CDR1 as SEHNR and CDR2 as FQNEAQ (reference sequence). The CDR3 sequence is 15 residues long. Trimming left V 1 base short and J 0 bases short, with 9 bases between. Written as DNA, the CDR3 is TGTGCCAGCAGCTTAGTAAGGCTCATGAACACTGAAGCTTTCTTT. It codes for CASSLVRLMNTEAFF.